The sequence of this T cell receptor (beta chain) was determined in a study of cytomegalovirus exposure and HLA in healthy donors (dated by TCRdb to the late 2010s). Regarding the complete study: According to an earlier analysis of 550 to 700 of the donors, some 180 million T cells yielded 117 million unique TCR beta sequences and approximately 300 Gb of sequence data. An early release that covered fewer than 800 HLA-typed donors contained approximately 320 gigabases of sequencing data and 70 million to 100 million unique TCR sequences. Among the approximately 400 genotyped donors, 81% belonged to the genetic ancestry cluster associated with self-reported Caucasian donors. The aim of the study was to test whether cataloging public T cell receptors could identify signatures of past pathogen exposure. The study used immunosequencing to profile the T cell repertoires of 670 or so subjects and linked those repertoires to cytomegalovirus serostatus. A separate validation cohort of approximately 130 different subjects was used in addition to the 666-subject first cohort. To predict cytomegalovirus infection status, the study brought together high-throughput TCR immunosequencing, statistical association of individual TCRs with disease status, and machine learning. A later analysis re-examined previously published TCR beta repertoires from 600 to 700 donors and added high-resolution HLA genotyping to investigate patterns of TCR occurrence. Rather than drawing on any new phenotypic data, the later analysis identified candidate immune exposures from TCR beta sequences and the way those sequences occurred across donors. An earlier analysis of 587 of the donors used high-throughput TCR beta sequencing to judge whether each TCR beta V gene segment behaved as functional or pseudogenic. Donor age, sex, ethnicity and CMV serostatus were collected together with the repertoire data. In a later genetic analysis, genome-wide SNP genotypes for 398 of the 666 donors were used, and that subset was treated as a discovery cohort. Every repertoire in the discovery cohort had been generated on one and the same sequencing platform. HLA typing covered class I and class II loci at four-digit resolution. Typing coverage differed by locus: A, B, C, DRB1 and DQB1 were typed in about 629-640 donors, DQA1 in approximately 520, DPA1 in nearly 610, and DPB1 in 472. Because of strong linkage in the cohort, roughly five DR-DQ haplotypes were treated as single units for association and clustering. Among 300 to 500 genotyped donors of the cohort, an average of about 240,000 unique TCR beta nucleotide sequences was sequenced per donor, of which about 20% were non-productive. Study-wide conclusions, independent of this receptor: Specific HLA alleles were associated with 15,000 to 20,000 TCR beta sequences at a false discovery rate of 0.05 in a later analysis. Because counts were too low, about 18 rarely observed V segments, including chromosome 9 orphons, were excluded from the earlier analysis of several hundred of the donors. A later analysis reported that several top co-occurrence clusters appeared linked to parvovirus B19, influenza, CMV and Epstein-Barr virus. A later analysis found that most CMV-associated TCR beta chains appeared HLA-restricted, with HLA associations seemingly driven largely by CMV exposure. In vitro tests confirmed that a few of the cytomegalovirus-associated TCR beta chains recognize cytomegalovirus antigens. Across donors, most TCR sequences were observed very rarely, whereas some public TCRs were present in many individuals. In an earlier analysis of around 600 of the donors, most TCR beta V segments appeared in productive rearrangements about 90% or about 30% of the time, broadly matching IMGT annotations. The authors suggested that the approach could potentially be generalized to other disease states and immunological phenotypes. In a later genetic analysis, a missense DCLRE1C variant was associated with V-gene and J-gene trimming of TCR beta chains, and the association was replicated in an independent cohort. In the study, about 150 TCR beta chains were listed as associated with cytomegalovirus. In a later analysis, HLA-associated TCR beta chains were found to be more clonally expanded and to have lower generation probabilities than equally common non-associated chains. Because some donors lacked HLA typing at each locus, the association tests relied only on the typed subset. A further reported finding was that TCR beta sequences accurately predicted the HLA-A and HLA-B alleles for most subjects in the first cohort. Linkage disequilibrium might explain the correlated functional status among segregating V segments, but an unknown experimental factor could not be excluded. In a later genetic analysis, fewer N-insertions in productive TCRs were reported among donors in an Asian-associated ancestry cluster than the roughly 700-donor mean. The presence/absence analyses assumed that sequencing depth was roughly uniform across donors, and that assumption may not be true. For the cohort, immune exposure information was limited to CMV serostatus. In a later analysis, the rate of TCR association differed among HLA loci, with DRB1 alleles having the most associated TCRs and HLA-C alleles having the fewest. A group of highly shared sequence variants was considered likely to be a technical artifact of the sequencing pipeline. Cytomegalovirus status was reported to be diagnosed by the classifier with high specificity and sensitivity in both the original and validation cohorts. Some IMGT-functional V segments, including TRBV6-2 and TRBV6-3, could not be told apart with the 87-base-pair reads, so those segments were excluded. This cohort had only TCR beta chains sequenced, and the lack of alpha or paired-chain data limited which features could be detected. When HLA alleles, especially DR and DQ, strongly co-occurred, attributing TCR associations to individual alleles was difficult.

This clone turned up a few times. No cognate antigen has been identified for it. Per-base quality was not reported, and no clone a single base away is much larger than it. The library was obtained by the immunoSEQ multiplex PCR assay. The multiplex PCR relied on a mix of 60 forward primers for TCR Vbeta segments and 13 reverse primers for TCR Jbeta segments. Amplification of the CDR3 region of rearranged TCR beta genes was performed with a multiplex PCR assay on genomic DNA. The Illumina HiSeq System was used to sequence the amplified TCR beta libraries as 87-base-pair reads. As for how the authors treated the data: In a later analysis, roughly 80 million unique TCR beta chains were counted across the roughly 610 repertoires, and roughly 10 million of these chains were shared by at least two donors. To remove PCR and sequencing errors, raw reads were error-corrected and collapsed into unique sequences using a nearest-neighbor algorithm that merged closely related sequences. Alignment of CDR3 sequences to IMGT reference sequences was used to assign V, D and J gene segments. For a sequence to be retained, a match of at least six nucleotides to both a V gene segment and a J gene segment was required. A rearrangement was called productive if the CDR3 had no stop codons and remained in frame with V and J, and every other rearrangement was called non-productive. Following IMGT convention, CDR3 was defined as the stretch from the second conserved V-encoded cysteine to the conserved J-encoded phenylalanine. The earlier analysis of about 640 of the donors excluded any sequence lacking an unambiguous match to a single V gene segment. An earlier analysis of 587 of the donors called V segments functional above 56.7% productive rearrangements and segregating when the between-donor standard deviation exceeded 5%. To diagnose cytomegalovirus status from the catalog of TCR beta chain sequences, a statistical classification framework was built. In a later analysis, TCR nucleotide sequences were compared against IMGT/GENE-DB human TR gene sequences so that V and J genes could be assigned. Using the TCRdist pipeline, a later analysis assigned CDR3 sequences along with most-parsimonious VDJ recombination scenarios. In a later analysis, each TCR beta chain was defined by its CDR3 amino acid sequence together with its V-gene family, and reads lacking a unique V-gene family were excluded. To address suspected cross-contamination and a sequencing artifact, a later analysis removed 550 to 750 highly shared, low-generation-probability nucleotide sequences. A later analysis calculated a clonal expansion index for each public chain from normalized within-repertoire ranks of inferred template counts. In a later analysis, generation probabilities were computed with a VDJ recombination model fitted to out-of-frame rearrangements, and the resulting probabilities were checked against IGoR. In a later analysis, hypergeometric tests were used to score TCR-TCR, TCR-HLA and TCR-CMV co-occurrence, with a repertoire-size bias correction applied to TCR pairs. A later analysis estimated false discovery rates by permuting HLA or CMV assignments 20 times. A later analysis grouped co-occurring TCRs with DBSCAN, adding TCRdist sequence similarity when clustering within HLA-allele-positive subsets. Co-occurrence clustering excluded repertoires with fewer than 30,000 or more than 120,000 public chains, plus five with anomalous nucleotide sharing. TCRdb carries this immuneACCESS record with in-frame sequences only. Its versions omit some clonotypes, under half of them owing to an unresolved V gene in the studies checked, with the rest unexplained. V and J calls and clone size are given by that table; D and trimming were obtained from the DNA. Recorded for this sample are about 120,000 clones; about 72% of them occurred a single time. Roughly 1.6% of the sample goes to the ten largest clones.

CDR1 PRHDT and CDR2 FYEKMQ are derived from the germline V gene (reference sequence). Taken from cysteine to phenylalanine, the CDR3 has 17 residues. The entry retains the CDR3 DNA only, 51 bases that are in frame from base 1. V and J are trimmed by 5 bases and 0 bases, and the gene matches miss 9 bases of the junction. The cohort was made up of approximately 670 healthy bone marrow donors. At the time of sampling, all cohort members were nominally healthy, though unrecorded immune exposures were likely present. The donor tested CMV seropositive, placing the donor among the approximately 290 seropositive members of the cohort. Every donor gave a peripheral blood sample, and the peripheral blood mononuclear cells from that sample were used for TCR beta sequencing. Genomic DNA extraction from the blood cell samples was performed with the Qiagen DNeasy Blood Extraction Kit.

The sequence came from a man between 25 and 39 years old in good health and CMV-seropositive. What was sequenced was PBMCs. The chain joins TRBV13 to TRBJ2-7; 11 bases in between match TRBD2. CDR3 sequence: CASSPGLAGSNSYEQYF. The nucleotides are TGTGCCAGCAGCCCCGGACTAGCGGGCTCAAACTCCTACGAGCAGTACTTC.